The 26 T cell receptor beta chains listed next were all sequenced from one sample in a study of OX40 agonist ivuxolimab in advanced cancers. Only in-frame clones appear in the TCRdb table, and some are missing; sequencing was by immunoSEQ multiplex PCR. Seen here are tens of thousands of clones, roughly 80% observed once, and the top ten hold approximately 4.8%. Material: CD4+ or CD8+ T cells sorted from blood, obtained in a trial of the OX40 agonist ivuxolimab. Source of these receptors: an adult with an advanced solid tumor such as melanoma, head and neck, liver or kidney cancer.

This clone has only one observation. One junction end disagrees with the germline gene, perhaps due to a read error. The genes are TRBV6-5 and TRBJ2-7; no firm D call. CDR1 MNHEY and CDR2 SVGAGI come from the germline V gene. The length of the CDR3 is 13 residues. CDR3 nucleotides: TGTGCCAGCAGTCACTCGTGGGACTACGAGCAGTACTTC. Translation gives CASSHSWDYEQYF.

The chain joins TRBV9 to TRBJ1-2; D remains unclear. Per germline, CDR1 SGDLS and CDR2 YYNGEE. The CDR3 length is 14 residues. V lost 0 bases and J 7 bases, leaving 13 bases between the germline ends. The CDR3, as DNA: TGTGCCAGCAGCGTAGCTACGAAGACCGGTGGCTACACCTTC. This translates into CASSVATKTGGYTF.

The chain employs TRBV7-9 and TRBJ1-2; the D gene is possibly TRBD1 (5 bases). The germline V gene has CDR1 SEHNR and CDR2 FQNEAQ (reference sequence). Trimming cost V 5 bases and J 4 bases, with 17 bases left between them. The CDR3 covers 15 residues. CDR3 region: CASSLSQGEGYGYTF. CDR3 DNA: TGTGCCAGCAGCCTCTCCCAGGGAGAGGGCTATGGCTACACCTTC.

This chain links TRBV4-2 with TRBJ2-2; 8 nucleotides agree with TRBD2. The CDR3 has 16 residues. The trim removed 1 base at V and 6 bases at J, leaving 7 bases unmatched. Germline lookup yields CDR1 LGHNA and CDR2 YNFKEQ. The CDR3 reads CASSQARGGLPGELFF. CDR3 nucleotides: TGTGCCAGCAGCCAAGCACGGGGGGGCCTCCCCGGGGAGCTGTTTTTT.

This clone was observed a few times. This chain connects TRBV7-2 to TRBJ1-5; perhaps TRBD1 as D (5 bases). The CDR3 is made up of 14 amino acids. The germline CDR1 and CDR2 sequences are SGHTA and FQGNSA. Trimming took off 5 bases at V and 6 bases at J, with 14 bases between the two ends. CDR3 amino acids: CASSPSAGRQPQHF. The CDR3 DNA is TGTGCCAGCAGCCCCTCGGCAGGGCGTCAGCCCCAGCATTTT.

The chain joins TRBV19 to TRBJ2-2; TRBD1 matches 8 bases. The V segment lost 4 bases and the J segment 4 bases; nucleotides outside the gene matches: 8. The CDR3 loop spans 16 amino acids. The germline V gene encodes CDR1 LNHDA and CDR2 SQIVND (reference sequence). CDR3 in amino acids: CASSSGGQGSTGELFF. CDR3 sequence (DNA): TGTGCCAGTAGTAGCGGAGGACAGGGAAGCACCGGGGAGCTGTTTTTT.

This CDR3 reads CASGDRGNSPLHF. DNA of the CDR3: TGTGCCAGTGGTGACAGGGGCAATTCACCCCTCCACTTT. This chain connects TRBV19 to TRBJ1-6, with 8 positions matching TRBD1. There are 13 residues in the CDR3. V gave up 8 bases and J gave up 7 bases; unmatched junction bases: 4. From germline, CDR1 is LNHDA and CDR2 SQIVND (reference sequence).

The gene calls are TRBV28 and TRBJ1-5; 7 bases fit TRBD1. The germline V gene encodes CDR1 MDHEN and CDR2 SYDVKM. J gave up 0 bases and V 6 bases, and 11 bases lay outside the gene matches. This CDR3 has 17 residues. The CDR3 bases are TGTGCCAGCAGCGAAACCAGGGGGTGGAATAGCAATCAGCCCCAGCATTTT. It specifies CASSETRGWNSNQPQHF.

The chain has TRBV6-5 and TRBJ1-2; the D gene is possibly TRBD1 (5 bases). V was cut by 0 bases and J by 9 bases, with 11 bases left in between. CDR1 and CDR2 (germline): MNHEY, SVGAGI. The CDR3 runs 13 residues. The CDR3 DNA reads TGTGCCAGCAGTTACTCCAGGGAGTATAGCTACACCTTC. Translation: CASSYSREYSYTF.

V gene TRBV18 combines with J gene TRBJ2-7; possibly TRBD2 for D (5 bases). Trimming stripped 2 bases from V and 2 bases from J, with 16 bases between. The germline V gene encodes CDR1 KGHSH and CDR2 LQKENI. The CDR3 is made up of 16 amino acids. DNA for the CDR3: TGTGCCAGCTCACCATCAGGCTTCCGAGGGACCTACGAGCAGTACTTC. Translation: CASSPSGFRGTYEQYF.

CDR3 loop: CASSTLGGPSTDTQYF. CDR3 bases: TGCGCCAGCAGCACCCTGGGGGGGCCCAGCACAGATACGCAGTATTTT. V usage is TRBV5-1 and J usage is TRBJ2-3; the D gene is possibly TRBD2 (7 bases). V lost 4 bases, J lost 0 bases, and 15 bases lay in between. CDR1 is SGHRS and CDR2 is YFSETQ in the germline V gene. This CDR3 is built from 16 residues.

This clone showed up just a few times. The chain recombines TRBV4-2 with TRBJ1-5; D gene unclear. CDR3 length: 15 residues. The germline V gene encodes CDR1 LGHNA and CDR2 YNFKEQ. V lost 1 base, J lost 1 base, and 8 bases lay in between. The CDR3, as DNA: TGTGCCAGCAGCCAAGGGGGTGGAAGCAATCAGCCCCAGCATTTT. This codes for CASSQGGGSNQPQHF.

This sequence joins TRBV5-1 and TRBJ2-7; D remains unclear. The CDR3 length is 14 residues. The V gene's germline CDR1 is SGHRS and CDR2 YFSETQ. Trimming shortened V by 0 bases and J by 3 bases, and 10 bases separated the two germline ends. CDR3 residues: CASSLGGRVYEQYF. Written as DNA, the CDR3 is TGCGCCAGCAGCTTGGGAGGCAGAGTCTACGAGCAGTACTTC. The full variable domain, with the rest looked up from reference TRBV5-1 and TRBJ2-7, is KAGVTQTPRYLIKTRGQQVTLSCSPISGHRSVSWYQQTPGQGLQFLFEYFSETQRNKGNFPGRFSGRQFSNSRSEMNVSTLELGDSALYLCASSLGGRVYEQYFGPGTRLTVT.

This chain joins TRBV6-1 and TRBJ2-3; D remains unclear. CDR1 is MNHNS, CDR2 SASEGT, per germline. The CDR3 runs 11 residues. V was cut by 5 bases and J by 6 bases, with 6 bases left in between. DNA of the CDR3: TGTGCCAGCAGTTACCAGGATACGCAGTATTTT. Translating gives CASSYQDTQYF.

V gene TRBV4-2 combines with J gene TRBJ1-1; a weak D match, TRBD1 (5 bases). Germline assignment: CDR1 LGHNA and CDR2 YNFKEQ. This CDR3 contains 13 residues. Trimming shortened V by 4 bases and J by 4 bases, and 10 bases separated the two germline ends. For the CDR3, the DNA is TGTGCCAGCAGCCGGGGAGGGGTCACTGAAGCTTTCTTT. This encodes CASSRGGVTEAFF.

The chain recombines TRBV5-1 with TRBJ2-3; 10 nucleotides line up with TRBD2. Germline CDR1 SGHRS, CDR2 YFSETQ. This CDR3 region has 17 residues. The junction had 5 bases not matched to a gene; V was cut back by 0 bases and J by 1 base. The CDR3 loop reads CASSLEPSGGGTDTQYF. The CDR3 DNA reads as TGCGCCAGCAGCTTGGAGCCTAGCGGGGGCGGCACAGATACGCAGTATTTT.

The J gene is TRBJ1-5, the V gene TRBV6-6; D uncertain. The germline CDR1 and CDR2 sequences are MNHNY and SVGAGI (reference sequence). The CDR3 has 12 residues. The V end lost 5 bases, the J end lost 4 bases, and 6 bases lay between the germline ends. The CDR3 spells CASSRENQPQHF. The DNA for the CDR3 is TGTGCCAGCAGTCGAGAGAATCAGCCCCAGCATTTT.

This chain connects TRBV25-1 to TRBJ1-2; a possible D gene is TRBD1 (5 bases). The CDR3 consists of 14 residues. The germline V gene has CDR1 MGHDK and CDR2 SYGVNS. V was pared by 1 base and J by 4 bases, with 10 bases between. This CDR3 reads CASSEWGGGYGYTF. The CDR3 region has the DNA TGTGCCAGCAGTGAATGGGGGGGAGGCTATGGCTACACCTTC.

The chain employs TRBV7-9 and TRBJ1-2; weak D call: TRBD1 (6 bases). This CDR3 region has 12 residues. Looked up from germline, CDR1 is SEHNR and CDR2 is FQNEAQ (reference sequence). The germline V and J ends were trimmed by 2 bases and 6 bases, with 7 bases remaining between them. CDR3 protein: CASSLTGNGYTF. CDR3 nucleotide sequence: TGTGCCAGCAGCTTAACAGGGAATGGCTACACCTTC.

V is TRBV2 and J is TRBJ2-6, with D tentatively TRBD1 (5 bases). Trimming removed 9 bases from V and 3 bases from J, with 12 bases in between. Germline CDR1 reads SNHLY; CDR2 reads FYNNEI. There are 14 residues in the CDR3. The CDR3 nucleotides read TGTGCCAGTACCTTGGGGCGTGGGGCCAACGTCCTGACTTTC. Translated: CASTLGRGANVLTF.

The V call is TRBV19, the J call TRBJ1-4, with D possibly TRBD1 on 5 matching bases. Per germline, CDR1 LNHDA and CDR2 SQIVND (reference sequence). Trimming stripped 8 bases from V and 0 bases from J, with 13 bases between. CDR3 length: 15 amino acids. CDR3 coding DNA: TGTGCCAGTCGCCGGGGGGAGGCAACTAATGAAAAACTGTTTTTT. This encodes CASRRGEATNEKLFF.

In its sample, this clone was seen a few times. Germline and junction disagree at one end, which may indicate a read error. The V and J genes are TRBV7-7 and TRBJ2-1; 11 nucleotides match TRBD2. The CDR3 sequence is 15 residues long. Germline assignment: CDR1 SSHAT and CDR2 FNYEAQ (reference sequence). This CDR3 reads CASSPGTSGFDEQFF. The CDR3 DNA follows: TGTGCTAGCAGCCCCGGGACTAGCGGCTTCGATGAGCAGTTCTTC. Using reference TRBV7-7 and TRBJ2-1 for the parts outside the CDR3, the full variable domain is GAGVSQSPRYKVTKRGQDVTLRCDPISSHATLYWYQQALGQGPEFLTYFNYEAQPDKSGLPSDRFSAERPEGSISTLTIQRTEQRDSAMYRCASSPGTSGFDEQFFGPGTRLTVL.

The J gene is TRBJ1-2, the V gene TRBV7-8, with TRBD1 matching over 8 bases. V shed 5 bases, J shed 4 bases, and the junction held 6 bases outside the gene matches. The CDR3 length is 14 residues. Looked up from germline, CDR1 is SGHVS and CDR2 is FQNEAQ. In DNA form, the CDR3 reads TGTGCCAGCAGCGGTGGACAGGGAGGCTATGGCTACACCTTC. It encodes CASSGGQGGYGYTF. Drawing the rest from reference TRBV7-8 and TRBJ1-2, the complete variable domain is GAGVSQSPRYKVAKRGQDVALRCDPISGHVSLFWYQQALGQGPEFLTYFQNEAQLDKSGLPSDRFFAERPEGSVSTLKIQRTQQEDSAVYLCASSGGQGGYGYTFGSGTRLTVV.

The chain has TRBV6-5 and TRBJ2-7; no reliable D call. CDR3 length equals 12 residues. CDR1 MNHEY and CDR2 SVGAGI come from the germline V gene. V gave up 5 bases and J gave up 6 bases, with 11 bases separating them. CDR3 sequence reads: CASSERPLEQYF. The CDR3 bases are TGTGCCAGCAGTGAGCGACCCCTCGAGCAGTACTTC.

The chain links TRBV29-1 to TRBJ2-6; D is unresolved. Trimming removed 4 bases at V and 3 bases at J, with 4 bases between. CDR1 is SQVTM, CDR2 ANQGSEA, per germline. The CDR3 is 12 amino acids. The CDR3 spells CSVGDGANVLTF. The CDR3 DNA reads as TGCAGCGTTGGGGATGGGGCCAACGTCCTGACTTTC.

The chain is built from TRBV6-5 and TRBJ1-2; 12 bases fit TRBD1. V shed 4 bases, J shed 7 bases, and the junction held 10 bases outside the gene matches. Germline V CDR1 and CDR2: MNHEY, SVGAGI. This CDR3 is built from 16 residues. This CDR3 is CASSSRPGQGARGYTF. The CDR3, as DNA: TGTGCCAGCAGTTCCAGACCGGGACAGGGGGCACGTGGCTACACCTTC.